Each of the 10 T cell receptor beta chains below was sequenced from the same sample in a study of CD8+ T cells in alopecia areata listed by TCRdb under 2018. Taken with the paper, the label for treatment or condition translates to: oral pan-JAK inhibitor, 5-10 mg twice daily. Preparation of the library involved the immunoSEQ multiplex PCR assay. RNA was extracted from all samples and reverse transcribed into cDNA, which served as template for TCR sequencing. Entries here come from immuneACCESS through TCRdb and include only in-frame sequences with V and J called. Some clones fail to appear in such tables; in the studies checked, an unresolved V gene covers under half of the shortfall, and the cause of the remainder is unknown. The sample yields 150,000 to 200,000 clones; less than 70% were counted once. In total, the top ten clones hold about 1.3% of the sample. The starting material was CD4+ T cells sorted from blood, obtained at roughly week 49, from a patient treated with tofacitinib. All receptors come from a human donor with alopecia areata.

As regards this clone: The sample carries other DNA sequences with the same CDR3. The gene calls are TRBV30 and TRBJ1-5; 8 nucleotides line up with TRBD1. V was clipped by 3 bases and J by 6 bases; unmatched bases: 4. This CDR3 is built from 13 residues. Germline lookup yields CDR1 GTSNPN and CDR2 SVGIG (reference sequence). The CDR3 protein is CAWSQGAGQPQHF. The CDR3 DNA reads TGTGCCTGGAGCCAGGGGGCAGGTCAGCCCCAGCATTTT. Based on the CDR3 plus reference TRBV30 and TRBJ1-5, the full variable domain is SQTIHQWPATLVQPVGSPLSLECTVEGTSNPNLYWYRQAAGRGLQLLFYSVGIGQISSEVPQNLSASRPQDRQFILSSKKLLLSDSGFYLCAWSQGAGQPQHFGDGTRLSIL.

A note on this clone: A junction end diverges from the germline sequence, so it may reflect a read error. The chain combines TRBV20-1 with TRBJ2-3; D is undetermined. CDR1 DFQATT and CDR2 SNEGSKA come from the germline V gene (reference sequence). This CDR3 is built from 11 residues. The CDR3 here is CSAKSGTRAGF. DNA for the CDR3: TGCAGTGCTAAGTCAGGCACTCGGGCCGGATTT.

The genes are TRBV29-1 and TRBJ2-5; the D gene is possibly TRBD1 (6 bases). CDR1 is SQVTM and CDR2 is ANQGSEA in the germline V gene. The CDR3 sequence is 14 residues long. V was trimmed by 7 bases and J by 5 bases, leaving 20 bases between them. The CDR3 DNA reads TGCAGCGCGAGGGGGATCAGCGTGGCCGAGACCCAGTACTTC. This encodes CSARGISVAETQYF. Full variable domain (remainder filled in from reference TRBV29-1 and TRBJ2-5): SAVISQKPSRDICQRGTSLTIQCQVDSQVTMMFWYRQQPGQSLTLIATANQGSEATYESGFVIDKFPISRPNLTFSTLTVSNMSPEDSSIYLCSARGISVAETQYFGPGTRLLVL.

The CDR3 loop is CSVKTVWLDGYTF. CDR3 DNA sequence: TGCAGCGTTAAGACAGTATGGCTAGATGGCTACACCTTC. This chain joins TRBV29-1 and TRBJ1-2; D may be TRBD1 (5 bases). V was clipped by 5 bases and J by 6 bases, with 16 bases between them. Germline CDR1 is SQVTM and CDR2 is ANQGSEA. The CDR3 totals 13 residues.

The chain joins TRBV29-1 to TRBJ2-1; D possibly corresponds to TRBD1 (5 bases). Trimming took off 7 bases at V and 10 bases at J, with 17 bases between the two ends. The germline gives CDR1 SQVTM, CDR2 ANQGSEA. The CDR3 is 12 amino acids. CDR3 DNA sequence: TGCAGCGCTGGGGCCCCGGTGGTGGAGCAGTTCTTC. Translation gives CSAGAPVVEQFF.

The chain joins TRBV29-1 to TRBJ1-1; no reliable D call. CDR1 and CDR2 (germline): SQVTM, ANQGSEA. Trimming cost V 8 bases and J 3 bases, with 16 bases left between them. The CDR3 length is 13 residues. CDR3 sequence: CSLSRSADTEAFF. The CDR3, as DNA: TGCAGCCTAAGTAGGTCAGCCGACACTGAAGCTTTCTTT.

The chain joins TRBV29-1 to TRBJ1-5, with a weak D call TRBD1 (6 bases). Germline V gene data show CDR1 as SQVTM and CDR2 as ANQGSEA. The CDR3 spans 12 residues. Trimming removed 4 bases from V and 4 bases from J, with 8 bases in between. The CDR3 sequence is CSVGDKNQPQHF. The CDR3 DNA reads TGCAGCGTTGGGGACAAGAATCAGCCCCAGCATTTT.

The chain has TRBV9 and TRBJ1-6; no definite D call. Trimming took 0 bases from V and 9 from J, leaving 13 bases between them. Germline assignment: CDR1 SGDLS and CDR2 YYNGEE. This CDR3 is built from 15 residues. CDR3 region: CASSVAPDDGSPLHF. The DNA for the CDR3 is TGTGCCAGCAGCGTAGCTCCAGACGACGGTTCACCCCTCCACTTT. Drawing the rest from reference TRBV9 and TRBJ1-6, the complete variable domain is DSGVTQTPKHLITATGQRVTLRCSPRSGDLSVYWYQQSLDQGLQFLIQYYNGEERAKGNILERFSAQQFPDLHSELNLSSLELGDSALYFCASSVAPDDGSPLHFGNGTRLTVT.

This clone turned up a few times. The chain is built from TRBV10-3 and TRBJ2-7; TRBD1 matches at 9 bases. The germline gives CDR1 ENHRY, CDR2 SYGVKD. The CDR3 spans 14 residues. The junction had 5 bases not matched to a gene; V was cut back by 2 bases and J by 6 bases. In DNA, the CDR3 is TGTGCCATCAGTGAGAAGGGACAGGGTGGCGAGCAGTACTTC. Translation gives CAISEKGQGGEQYF.

The CDR3 reads CASSPEGARLDYEQYF. The CDR3 coding sequence is TGCGCCAGCAGCCCGGAGGGCGCCCGCTTAGACTACGAGCAGTACTTC. This rearrangement joins TRBV5-1 to TRBJ2-5, with D perhaps matching TRBD2 (6 bases). The J call may not be correct, given that the DNA end is closer to TRBJ2-7. The CDR3 is 16 residues long. Germline-derived CDR1 and CDR2 are SGHRS and YFSETQ.